Listed below are T cell receptor beta chains from one sample, sequenced in a study of T-cell memory formation after mild COVID-19. TCRdb called the 5' RACE reads again in MiXCR, with one record for every CDR3 protein. In the table there are around 370,000 distinct CDR3 sequences, roughly 21% of which are singletons. Input material: PBMCs or a T cell subset sorted from them (not recorded which). Every receptor here comes from an adult woman who had mild COVID-19 (a few samples of this study predate the infection). Cell type and time point are not known. The CDR3 runs from the conserved cysteine through the conserved F or W. The D gene is left open where the match is weak. A row's size may be missing; if present it is once, few, many or a size class.

v_gene	j_gene	d_gene	abundance	CDR3aa	CDR3nt
TRBV5-1	TRBJ2-3	TRBD2	NA	CASSRGWLAGDAGTDTQYF	TGCGCCAGCAGCCGCGGGTGGCTAGCGGGAGACGCTGGCACAGATACGCAGTATTTT
TRBV7-2	TRBJ1-2	NA	few	CASSTPQAAGYGYTF	TGTGCCAGCAGCACACCCCAGGCCGCTGGCTATGGCTACACCTTC
TRBV5-1	TRBJ2-4	TRBD1	few	CASSLTGTGAKNIQYF	TGCGCCAGCAGCTTAACCGGGACAGGGGCCAAAAACATTCAGTACTTC
TRBV12-3/TRBV12-4	TRBJ2-1	NA	NA	CASSSSLSSYNEQFF	TGTGCCAGCAGTTCCTCCCTGAGCTCCTACAATGAGCAGTTCTTC
TRBV20-1	TRBJ2-5	TRBD1	NA	CSARVDQGAWETQYF	TGCAGTGCTAGAGTAGACCAGGGGGCTTGGGAGACCCAGTACTTC
TRBV7-8	TRBJ1-5	NA	NA	CASSLGRVGDQPQHF	TGTGCCAGCAGCTTAGGGCGAGTGGGGGATCAGCCCCAGCATTTT
TRBV5-1	TRBJ2-7	NA	many	CASSLSGGGSYEQYF	TGCGCCAGCAGCTTGTCGGGGGGCGGCTCCTACGAGCAGTACTTC
TRBV5-1	TRBJ1-6	NA	NA	CASSSGGIDGYNSPLHF	TGCGCCAGCAGCTCCGGTGGAATAGACGGCTATAATTCACCCCTCCACTTT
TRBV7-2	TRBJ2-5	TRBD2	few	CASSLGSSGLGGTQYF	TGTGCCAGCAGCCTGGGATCTAGCGGGTTAGGCGGGACCCAGTACTTC
TRBV11-3	TRBJ2-1	TRBD2	few	CASSLVTLASGSTNEQFF	TGTGCCAGCAGCTTAGTCACACTAGCTAGCGGGAGCACCAATGAGCAGTTCTTC
TRBV6-5	TRBJ2-5	NA	NA	CASSYLGGPGRYQETQYF	TGTGCCAGCAGTTACTTGGGGGGGCCAGGAAGGTACCAAGAGACCCAGTACTTC
TRBV20-1	TRBJ2-2	TRBD2	NA	CSARGGLAGSTGELFF	TGCAGTGCTAGGGGGGGACTAGCGGGATCCACCGGGGAGCTGTTTTTT
TRBV12-3/TRBV12-4	TRBJ1-1	NA	NA	CASSYAVGAFF	TGTGCCAGCAGTTATGCAGTTGGAGCTTTCTTT
TRBV11-2	TRBJ2-7	NA	few	CASSSRQGGVLGQYF	TGTGCCAGCAGCAGCCGGCAGGGGGGCGTTCTGGGGCAGTACTTC
TRBV10-3	TRBJ2-3	TRBD2	many	CAISVSSGRATDTQYF	TGTGCCATCAGTGTATCAAGCGGGAGGGCCACAGATACGCAGTATTTT
TRBV5-4	TRBJ2-3	NA	many	CASSTSTDTQYF	TGTGCCAGCAGTACTAGCACAGATACGCAGTATTTT
TRBV12-5	TRBJ2-7	NA	NA	CASPAVYEQYF	TGTGCTAGCCCCGCAGTGTACGAGCAGTACTTC
TRBV7-2	TRBJ1-4	NA	few	CASSFGENEKLFF	TGTGCCAGCAGCTTCGGGGAGAATGAAAAACTGTTTTTT
TRBV7-9	TRBJ2-5	NA	few	CASGGGRRQGETQYF	TGTGCCAGTGGAGGGGGGCGGCGTCAGGGAGAGACCCAGTACTTC